Presented here are 25 T cell receptor beta chains from one specimen sequenced in a study of technical replicates of blood from a handful of donors. Measured with immunoSEQ multiplex PCR; TCRdb has only the in-frame clones, and not every one. The profile shows roughly 51,000 clones, 90% to 95% of them singletons. Source material: PBMCs. Receptor source: a human donor in good health. Some clones in this sample may be carry-over from other donors' samples.

This clone was seen just once. The chain has TRBV7-2 and TRBJ1-1; the match to TRBD1 covers 9 bases. V shed 5 bases, J shed 11 bases, and the junction held 6 bases outside the gene matches. CDR1 SGHTA and CDR2 FQGNSA come from the germline V gene. The CDR3 runs to 12 residues. DNA of the CDR3: TGTGCCAGCAGCCCGGGACAGGGAAGGGCTTTCTTT. Translating gives CASSPGQGRAFF.

This chain joins TRBV29-1 and TRBJ1-1, with 8 bases that match TRBD1. This CDR3 has 13 amino acids. The germline V gene encodes CDR1 SQVTM and CDR2 ANQGSEA. V was pared by 4 bases and J by 1 base, with 2 bases of the junction left unmatched. The CDR3 bases are TGCAGCGTTGGGACAGGGCGGAACACTGAAGCTTTCTTT. Its protein is CSVGTGRNTEAFF. The full variable domain, rest sourced from reference TRBV29-1 and TRBJ1-1, is SAVISQKPSRDICQRGTSLTIQCQVDSQVTMMFWYRQQPGQSLTLIATANQGSEATYESGFVIDKFPISRPNLTFSTLTVSNMSPEDSSIYLCSVGTGRNTEAFFGQGTRLTVV.

The rearrangement joins TRBV9 to TRBJ2-3; 7 nucleotides agree with TRBD1. The ends lost 0 bases at V and 0 bases at J; junction bases unmatched: 4. The CDR3 loop spans 16 amino acids. Germline lookup yields CDR1 SGDLS and CDR2 YYNGEE. CDR3 sequence: CASSVAGTASTDTQYF. For the CDR3, the DNA is TGTGCCAGCAGCGTAGCGGGGACAGCGAGCACAGATACGCAGTATTTT.

The chain uses TRBV5-1 and TRBJ2-5; possibly TRBD2 for D (6 bases). The V end lost 1 base, the J end lost 2 bases, and 12 bases lay between the germline ends. CDR1 and CDR2 from the germline V gene are SGHRS and YFSETQ. This CDR3 comprises 15 residues. The CDR3 loop is CASSLFGGPQETQYF. As DNA, the CDR3 is TGCGCCAGCAGCTTGTTCGGAGGGCCGCAAGAGACCCAGTACTTC.

The gene calls are TRBV10-2 and TRBJ1-4; D is unclear. In germline, CDR1 is WSHSY, CDR2 SAAADI. The ends were cut back, 3 bases at V and 2 bases at J, with 10 bases in the middle. This CDR3 contains 15 residues. CDR3 amino acids: CASSERSGTNEKLFF. CDR3 nucleotide sequence: TGCGCCAGCAGTGAAAGGTCGGGGACTAATGAAAAACTGTTTTTT.

This clone came up once. This chain links TRBV7-9 with TRBJ2-7; tentative D call: TRBD2 (5 bases). Trimming pared 5 bases from V and 1 base from J, leaving 12 bases between. In germline, CDR1 is SEHNR, CDR2 FQNEAQ (reference sequence). CDR3 length equals 14 residues. CDR3 protein: CASSASAVSYEQYF. The CDR3 DNA follows: TGTGCCAGCAGCGCCTCAGCGGTATCCTACGAGCAGTACTTC.

The chain links TRBV14 to TRBJ1-6; D perhaps matches TRBD1 (5 bases). Germline CDR1 reads SGHDN; CDR2 reads FVKESK. The CDR3 is made up of 15 amino acids. V was pared by 3 bases and J by 8 bases, with 14 bases between. CDR3 sequence (DNA): TGTGCCAGCAGCCAGTGGGGCTCGAGGTATTCACCCCTCCACTTT. It translates to CASSQWGSRYSPLHF.

CDR3 residues: CASSWTGYEQYF. CDR3 in DNA: TGTGCCAGCAGCTGGACTGGCTACGAGCAGTACTTC. The genes are TRBV7-9 and TRBJ2-7; the D gene is possibly TRBD2 (5 bases). The length of the CDR3 is 12 residues. V lost 4 bases and J 3 bases, leaving 7 bases between the germline ends. The germline gives CDR1 SEHNR, CDR2 FQNEAQ (reference sequence).

The rearrangement links TRBV7-3 to TRBJ2-2; 7 bases align to TRBD1. In germline, CDR1 is SGHTA, CDR2 FQGTGA. Trimming removed 5 bases from V and 5 bases from J; junction bases left unmatched: 11. The CDR3 loop spans 16 amino acids. The CDR3 region has the DNA TGTGCCAGCAGCGAAAAGACAGGGCGTGGGACCGGGGAGCTGTTTTTT. Residues: CASSEKTGRGTGELFF.

In its sample, this clone was seen a few times. The V and J genes are TRBV4-2 and TRBJ1-2, with 7 bases aligning to TRBD1. The ends lost 2 bases at V and 8 bases at J; junction bases unmatched: 8. Per the germline V gene, CDR1 is LGHNA and CDR2 is YNFKEQ. The CDR3 consists of 14 residues. The chain's CDR3 is CASSQQGQRVGYTF. The CDR3 coding sequence is TGTGCCAGCAGCCAACAGGGACAGAGGGTAGGCTACACCTTC.

The chain has TRBV5-1 and TRBJ2-3; the match to TRBD2 covers 8 bases. The CDR3 covers 16 residues. Germline V gene data show CDR1 as SGHRS and CDR2 as YFSETQ. V lost 4 bases to trimming and J lost 1 base; unmatched junction nucleotides: 8. CDR3 coding DNA: TGCGCCAGCAGCGCGGGACTAGGGGCGGGCACAGATACGCAGTATTTT. It translates to CASSAGLGAGTDTQYF. Combining the CDR3 with reference TRBV5-1 and TRBJ2-3 gives the whole variable domain KAGVTQTPRYLIKTRGQQVTLSCSPISGHRSVSWYQQTPGQGLQFLFEYFSETQRNKGNFPGRFSGRQFSNSRSEMNVSTLELGDSALYLCASSAGLGAGTDTQYFGPGTRLTVL.

In its sample, this clone was seen once. The V and J genes are TRBV7-3 and TRBJ1-2; maybe TRBD1 (6 bases). This CDR3 contains 13 residues. Trimming cost V 5 bases and J 2 bases, with 9 bases left between them. Germline assignment: CDR1 SGHTA and CDR2 FQGTGA. The CDR3 nucleotides are TGTGCCAGCAGCGTGGACAGCAACTATGGCTACACCTTC. Protein product: CASSVDSNYGYTF. Looking up the rest from reference TRBV7-3 and TRBJ1-2 gives the full variable domain: GAGVSQTPSNKVTEKGKYVELRCDPISGHTALYWYRQSLGQGPEFLIYFQGTGAADDSGLPNDRFFAVRPEGSVSTLKIQRTERGDSAVYLCASSVDSNYGYTFGSGTRLTVV.

This rearrangement joins TRBV18 to TRBJ2-1, with TRBD1 matching 9 bases. The CDR3 is 15 residues long. The J segment lost 7 bases and the V segment lost 6 bases, leaving 10 bases of the junction unmatched. Germline V gene data show CDR1 as KGHSH and CDR2 as LQKENI. The CDR3 DNA sequence: TGTGCCAGCTCCCCCGGGACAGGGAGAAGGAATGAGCAGTTCTTC. Amino acid sequence: CASSPGTGRRNEQFF.

The CDR3 region has the DNA TGTGCCAGCTCACCGACCAGGACTAGCGGGCCGTACAATGAGCAGTTCTTC. Its protein is CASSPTRTSGPYNEQFF. The chain has TRBV18 and TRBJ2-1; 11 positions match TRBD2. The germline CDR1 and CDR2 sequences are KGHSH and LQKENI. V lost 3 bases to trimming and J lost 4 bases; unmatched junction nucleotides: 8. This CDR3 has 17 residues.

The CDR3 reads CASSLSGRAGSDTQYF. The CDR3 DNA reads TGTGCCAGCAGCCTTAGCGGGAGGGCCGGGTCAGATACGCAGTATTTT. The chain joins TRBV5-8 to TRBJ2-3, with 11 bases lining up with TRBD2. Germline CDR1 SGHTS, CDR2 YDEGEE. Unmatched junction bases numbered 8, after V lost 4 bases and J lost 4 bases. The CDR3 is 16 residues long.

Worth noting for this clone: The sample has other DNA sequences that encode this CDR3 too. CDR3 loop: CASSESGGNQPQHF. The CDR3 DNA sequence: TGTGCCAGCAGTGAATCCGGCGGAAATCAGCCCCAGCATTTT. The chain recombines TRBV6-1 with TRBJ1-5; D remains ambiguous. The V and J ends lost 2 bases and 4 bases respectively, with 9 bases between them. CDR1 is MNHNS, CDR2 SASEGT, per germline. The CDR3 totals 14 residues.

V and J are TRBV10-3 and TRBJ2-2; 8 bases are shared with TRBD2. CDR3 length: 14 amino acids. Germline loops: CDR1 ENHRY, CDR2 SYGVKD. The trim removed 3 bases at V and 7 bases at J, leaving 4 bases unmatched. CDR3 loop: CAISERGGDGELFF. For the CDR3, the DNA is TGTGCCATCAGTGAACGGGGGGGCGACGGGGAGCTGTTTTTT.

V is TRBV14 and J is TRBJ2-2; D may be TRBD2 (6 bases). Trimming took off 6 bases at V and 2 bases at J, with 16 bases between the two ends. Germline V gives CDR1 SGHDN, CDR2 FVKESK. This CDR3 contains 16 residues. The CDR3 here is CASSRRVALNTGELFF. The CDR3 DNA reads TGTGCCAGCAGTCGGAGGGTCGCCCTCAACACCGGGGAGCTGTTTTTT.

Turning to this clone: With a far larger clone one base away, a read error is the likely cause. The same CDR3 is also encoded by other DNA sequences in this sample. The rearrangement links TRBV5-1 to TRBJ1-1, with D uncertain. The CDR3 is made up of 14 amino acids. Germline values: CDR1 SGHRS, CDR2 YFSETQ. Trimming shortened V by 0 bases and J by 3 bases, and 9 bases separated the two germline ends. The CDR3 nucleotides are TGCGCCAGCAGCTTGGCCGGAGGGTACACTGAAGCTTTCTTT. This encodes CASSLAGGYTEAFF. Complete variable domain (other parts from reference TRBV5-1 and TRBJ1-1): KAGVTQTPRYLIKTRGQQVTLSCSPISGHRSVSWYQQTPGQGLQFLFEYFSETQRNKGNFPGRFSGRQFSNSRSEMNVSTLELGDSALYLCASSLAGGYTEAFFGQGTRLTVV.

As DNA, the CDR3 is TGCAGCGTTGCCCAAGACAGGGGTGGCAATCAGCCCCAGCATTTT. The encoded protein is CSVAQDRGGNQPQHF. The rearrangement joins TRBV29-1 to TRBJ1-5; 8 nucleotides align to TRBD1. The junction had 7 bases not matched to a gene; V was cut back by 4 bases and J by 2 bases. The CDR3 totals 15 residues. Germline CDR1 and CDR2: SQVTM and ANQGSEA.

The chain combines TRBV4-1 with TRBJ2-1, with a tentative D call TRBD1 (6 bases). Germline CDR1 reads MGHRA; CDR2 reads YSYEKL. Trimming removed 5 bases from V and 8 bases from J, with 10 bases in between. CDR3 length equals 12 residues. The CDR3: CASSAQGYEQFF. DNA for the CDR3: TGCGCCAGCAGCGCACAGGGTTATGAGCAGTTCTTC.

This clone turned up a few times. V is TRBV21-1 and J is TRBJ2-5; no check of the table's D call, TRBD2, against the DNA was made. TRBV21-1 is a documented pseudogene. The CDR3 has 14 residues. CDR3 DNA sequence: TGTGCCAGCAGCGCCGGGGGGAGAGGGGAGACCCAGTACTTC. It specifies CASSAGGRGETQYF.

The chain combines TRBV4-2 with TRBJ2-3, with 8 positions matching TRBD2. The junction had 9 bases not matched to a gene; V was cut back by 4 bases and J by 3 bases. The CDR3 is made up of 16 amino acids. Germline-derived CDR1 and CDR2 are LGHNA and YNFKEQ. The CDR3 loop reads CASSLPAGAGTDTQYF. The CDR3 DNA reads TGTGCCAGCAGCCTCCCAGCGGGAGCGGGGACAGATACGCAGTATTTT.

The chain joins TRBV19 to TRBJ2-5; 12 bases are shared with TRBD2. This CDR3 comprises 17 residues. V was pared by 5 bases and J by 5 bases, with 12 bases of the junction left unmatched. CDR1 and CDR2 (germline): LNHDA, SQIVND (reference sequence). The CDR3 DNA reads TGTGCCAGTAGTCCTGCTAGCGGGAGGGGAATCGGGGAGACCCAGTACTTC. This translates into CASSPASGRGIGETQYF.

This clone came up a few times. The chain links TRBV2 to TRBJ1-6; D uncertain. Germline CDR1 reads SNHLY; CDR2 reads FYNNEI. CDR3 length: 12 residues. The V end lost 11 bases, the J end lost 6 bases, and 11 bases lay between the germline ends. CDR3 sequence reads: CASQGGNSPLHF. DNA for the CDR3: TGTGCCTCGCAAGGAGGTAATTCACCCCTCCACTTT. Full variable domain (rest looked up from reference TRBV2 and TRBJ1-6): EPEVTQTPSHQVTQMGQEVILRCVPISNHLYFYWYRQILGQKVEFLVSFYNNEISEKSEIFDDQFSVERPDGSNFTLKIRSTKLEDSAMYFCASQGGNSPLHFGNGTRLTVT.